The sequence of this TCR beta chain was determined in a study of graft-versus-host responses after intestinal transplantation. Whole-study context: The recipients all started with anti-thymocyte globulin induction and then took tacrolimus and steroids for about 3 years. General study findings and limits: The highest levels of circulating GvH clones went along with early declines in HvG clones after transplant.

This clone ranks as medium-sized. Method: immunoSEQ multiplex PCR; TCRdb's copy keeps in-frame clones and lacks some. Here the sample spans 15,000 to 20,000 clones, around 33% being singletons. Each mixed lymphocyte reaction held about 200,000 CFSE-labeled responders and about 200,000 irradiated violet-dye-labeled stimulators. After the reaction, proliferating CFSE-low CD3+CD4+ and CD3+CD8+ responders were sorted. The germline V gene has CDR1 MNHNY and CDR2 SVGAGI (reference sequence). The V and J ends lost 6 bases and 5 bases respectively, with 14 bases between them. This CDR3 contains 14 residues. The TCR comes from a human patient who was an organ donor for intestinal transplantation. V usage is TRBV6-6 and J usage is TRBJ2-1; D is ambiguous. The specimen was alloreactive CD4+ T cells from a mixed lymphocyte reaction culture, collected before transplantation. Subset defined: CFSE-low proliferating T cells sorted from approximately 6-day pre-transplant mixed lymphocyte reaction (GvH or HvG direction). DNA of the CDR3: TGTGCCAGCAGCTTGGCTTCTGCCAACAATGAGCAGTTCTTC. Protein product: CASSLASANNEQFF.